This T cell receptor (beta chain) appears in the sequencing data of a study of blood T cell repertoires in COVID-19. Participant-reported clinical history was the basis for cohort assignment. This CDR3 has 16 residues. Trimming removed 3 bases from V and 8 bases from J; junction bases left unmatched: 10. The germline V gene has CDR1 SGHRS and CDR2 YFSETQ. Only in-frame clones appear in the TCRdb table, and some are missing; sequencing was by immunoSEQ multiplex PCR. In the table there are about 210,000 clones, approximately 88% of which are singletons. The source is a woman in her 40s with acute COVID-19. Material for sequencing was PBMCs or T cells enriched from blood (not recorded which). V and J are TRBV5-1 and TRBJ2-3; 12 bases agree with TRBD2. Here the CDR3 DNA reads TGCGCCAGCAGCTCCAATCCGTCGACTAGCGGGAGTACGCAGTATTTT. This sequence encodes CASSSNPSTSGSTQYF.